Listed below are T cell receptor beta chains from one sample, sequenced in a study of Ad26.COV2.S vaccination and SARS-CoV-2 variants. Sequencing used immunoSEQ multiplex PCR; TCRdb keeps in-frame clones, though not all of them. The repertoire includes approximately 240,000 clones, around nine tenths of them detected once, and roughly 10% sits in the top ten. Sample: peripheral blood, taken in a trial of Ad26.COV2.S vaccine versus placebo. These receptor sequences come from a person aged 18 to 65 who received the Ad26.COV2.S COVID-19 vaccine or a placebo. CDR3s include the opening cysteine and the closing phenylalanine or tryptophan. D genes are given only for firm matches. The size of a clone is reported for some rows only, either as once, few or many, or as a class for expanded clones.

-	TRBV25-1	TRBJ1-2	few	TGTGCCAGCAGTGAATGGGAGGGTATCGGAGGCTACACCTTC	CASSEWEGIGGYTF
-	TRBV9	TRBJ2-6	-	TGTGCCAGCAGCCCCCTCGGGGGATCTGGGGCCAACGTCCTGACTTTC	CASSPLGGSGANVLTF
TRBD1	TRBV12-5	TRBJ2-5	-	TGTGCTAGTGGTTTGGGACAGGGGGCCCAAGAGACCCAGTACTTC	CASGLGQGAQETQYF
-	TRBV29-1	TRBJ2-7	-	TGCAGCGTTAAGCGGTTACAGGGAGTATTCGAGCAGTACTTC	CSVKRLQGVFEQYF
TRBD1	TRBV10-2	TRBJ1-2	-	TGCGCCAGCAGGGGACAGGGTATTGTCTATGGCTACACCTTC	CASRGQGIVYGYTF
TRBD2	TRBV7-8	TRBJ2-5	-	TGTGCCAGCATAAGCGGGAGTCCCCTAGAGACCCAGTACTTC	CASISGSPLETQYF
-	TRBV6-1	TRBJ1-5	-	TGTGCCAGCAGTGAAGTGGGGCGGGAGCCCCAGCATTTT	CASSEVGREPQHF
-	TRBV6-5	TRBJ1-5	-	TGTGCCAGCAGGGAGGGTCCCCTTAGCAATCAGCCCCAGCATTTT	CASREGPLSNQPQHF
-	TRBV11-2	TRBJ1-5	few	TGTGCCAGCAGCTTAGATCGAAGGGCGCCCCAGCATTTT	CASSLDRRAPQHF
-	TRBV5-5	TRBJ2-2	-	TGTGCCAGCAGCGCCGACAGGAGGTTAGCCGGGGAGCTGTTTTTT	CASSADRRLAGELFF
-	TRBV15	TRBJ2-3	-	TGTGCCACTGAACCGGGACCGGCGAGCACAGATACGCAGTATTTT	CATEPGPASTDTQYF
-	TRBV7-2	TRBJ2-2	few	TGTGCCAGCAGCTCCCGTAAAGCCGGCACCGGGGAGCTGTTTTTT	CASSSRKAGTGELFF
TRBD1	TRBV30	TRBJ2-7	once	TGTGCCTGGACCTTCTTACAGGGGGCGTTAGAAGAGCAGTACTTC	CAWTFLQGALEEQYF
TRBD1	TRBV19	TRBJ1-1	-	TGTGCCAGTAGTGTATCGACAGGGGGCGGGACTGAAGCTTTCTTT	CASSVSTGGGTEAFF
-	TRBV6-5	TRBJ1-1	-	TGTGCCAGCAGACCTGACGGTGTTACTTTCTTT	CASRPDGVTFF
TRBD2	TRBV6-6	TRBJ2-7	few	TGTGCCAGCAGTTCGGTAGCGGGGAAGGGAGAGCAGTACTTC	CASSSVAGKGEQYF
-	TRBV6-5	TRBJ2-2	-	TGTGCGATTTCTAGGGGTTACACCGGGGAGCTGTTTTTT	CAISRGYTGELFF
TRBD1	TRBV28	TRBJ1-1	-	TGTGCCAGCAGTTTCGGCAGGGGGATTGAAGCTTTCTTT	CASSFGRGIEAFF
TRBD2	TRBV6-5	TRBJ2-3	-	TGTGCCAGCAGTTACATGGCGGGGGGTACCACAGATACGCAGTATTTT	CASSYMAGGTTDTQYF
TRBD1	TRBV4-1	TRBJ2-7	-	TGCGCCAGCGCGCCGCGGACAGGAACCTACGAGCAGTACTTC	CASAPRTGTYEQYF
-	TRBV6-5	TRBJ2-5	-	TGTGCCAGCAGTTCCGGGACTTTGCCAAAAGAGACCCAGTACTTC	CASSSGTLPKETQYF
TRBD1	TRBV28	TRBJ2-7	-	TGTGCCAGCAGTTGGGGACAGGCCCAACCCCCCTACGAGCAGTACTTC	CASSWGQAQPPYEQYF
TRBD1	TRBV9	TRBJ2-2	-	TGTGCCAGCAGCGGAACAGGGGACACCGGGGAGCTGTTTTTT	CASSGTGDTGELFF
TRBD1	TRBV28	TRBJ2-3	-	TGTGCCAGCAGTCTCACGACAGGGGGCGACACGCAGTATTTT	CASSLTTGGDTQYF
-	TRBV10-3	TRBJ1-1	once	TGTGCCATCCAAATCGACGCGAACACTGAAGCTTTCTTT	CAIQIDANTEAFF
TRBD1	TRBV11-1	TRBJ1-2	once	TGTGCCAGCAGCTCGGGACAGGGGGCTTTCTATGGCTACACCTTC	CASSSGQGAFYGYTF
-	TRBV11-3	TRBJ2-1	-	TGTGCCAGCAGCTTAGAGGGGTCCTACAATGAGCAGTTCTTC	CASSLEGSYNEQFF
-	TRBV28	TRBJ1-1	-	TGTGCCAGCAGTTTAATCAGCGGGGGGCGGTACACTGAAGCTTTCTTT	CASSLISGGRYTEAFF
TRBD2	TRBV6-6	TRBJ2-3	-	TGTGCCAGCAGACCCCAGCGGGGACCAGGCACAGATACGCAGTATTTT	CASRPQRGPGTDTQYF
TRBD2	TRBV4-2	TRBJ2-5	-	TGTGCCAGCAGCCAAGATCGGGAGGGGGGCGAGACCCAGTACTTC	CASSQDREGGETQYF
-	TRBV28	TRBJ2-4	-	TGTGCCAGCAGTTTTGACGCCAAAAACATTCAGTACTTC	CASSFDAKNIQYF
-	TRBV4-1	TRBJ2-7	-	TGCGCCAGCAGCCAACAAGAAGGGGTGAACGAGCAGTACTTC	CASSQQEGVNEQYF
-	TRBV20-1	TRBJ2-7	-	TGCAGTGCAAACTACGAGCAGTACTTC	CSANYEQYF
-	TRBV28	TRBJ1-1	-	TGTGCCAGCAGTAGTATAGTGGTCGATCTACCTAACACTGAAGCTTTCTTT	CASSSIVVDLPNTEAFF
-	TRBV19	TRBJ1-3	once	TGTGCCAGTAGTAGCTTCTCTGGAAACACCATATATTTT	CASSSFSGNTIYF
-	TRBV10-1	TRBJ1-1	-	TGCGCCAGCAGCAACAGGGAAGGGAACACTGAAGCTTTCTTT	CASSNREGNTEAFF
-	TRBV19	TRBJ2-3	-	TGTGCCAGTAGTCCTCTGCGAGAGCGAAGCACAGATACGCAGTATTTT	CASSPLRERSTDTQYF
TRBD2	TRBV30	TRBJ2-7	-	TGTGCCTGGAGCCCGGGACTAGCGGGAAAATACGAGCAGTACTTC	CAWSPGLAGKYEQYF
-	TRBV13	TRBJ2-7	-	TGTGCCAGCAGCTTAGCGGCCAGGGAATACGAGCAGTACTTC	CASSLAAREYEQYF
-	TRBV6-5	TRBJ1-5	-	TGTGCCAGCAGTCCCCTCAGGGGCGGCAATCAGCCCCAGCATTTT	CASSPLRGGNQPQHF
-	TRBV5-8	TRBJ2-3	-	TGTGCCAGCACCTCCGTGCGGGGATCCACAGATACGCAGTATTTT	CASTSVRGSTDTQYF
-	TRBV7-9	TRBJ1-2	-	TGTGCCAGCAGCTTAGCGCCAGAATACTATGGCTACACCTTC	CASSLAPEYYGYTF
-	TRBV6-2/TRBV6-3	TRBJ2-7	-	TGTGCCAGCAGTTTGGAGTCCTATGGGGGCATGGTTTCCTACGAGCAGTACTTC	CASSLESYGGMVSYEQYF
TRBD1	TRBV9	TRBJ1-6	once	TGTGCCAGCAGCCCGTCTACCGGGACAGGGACCTATAATTCACCCCTCCACTTT	CASSPSTGTGTYNSPLHF
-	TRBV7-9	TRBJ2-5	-	TGTGCCAGCAGCGTTAGCGGAGGGGGCCAAGAGACCCAGTACTTC	CASSVSGGGQETQYF
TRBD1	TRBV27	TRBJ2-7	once	TGTGCCAGCAGTCCCGGGACAGGACCCTACGAGCAGTACTTC	CASSPGTGPYEQYF
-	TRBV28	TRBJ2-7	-	TGTGCCAGCTCGGACAGAGAGCAGTACTTC	CASSDREQYF
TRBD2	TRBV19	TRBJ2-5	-	TGTGCCAGTAGTATAGAGGGCCCTAGCGGGGCTTTACTGGAGACCCAGTACTTC	CASSIEGPSGALLETQYF
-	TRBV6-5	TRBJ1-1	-	TGTGCCAGCAGTTACTTAGGGAACACTGAAGCTTTCTTT	CASSYLGNTEAFF
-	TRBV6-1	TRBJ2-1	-	TGTGCCAGCAGTGAAGGAGGGATCTACAATGAGCAGTTCTTC	CASSEGGIYNEQFF
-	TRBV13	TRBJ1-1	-	TGTGCCAGCAGCTTACGACAGAACACTGAAGCTTTCTTT	CASSLRQNTEAFF
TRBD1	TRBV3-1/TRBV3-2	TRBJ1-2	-	TGTGCCAGCAGCCAAGTAGGTTGGGACAGCTACTATGGCTACACCTTC	CASSQVGWDSYYGYTF
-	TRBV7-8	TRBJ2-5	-	TGTGCCAGCAGCTTAGTTGCAGCAACGGACAAAAAGACCCAGTACTTC	CASSLVAATDKKTQYF
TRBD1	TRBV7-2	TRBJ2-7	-	TGTGCCAGCAGCCCAACAGGGGTCCTCTCCTACGAGCAGTACTTC	CASSPTGVLSYEQYF